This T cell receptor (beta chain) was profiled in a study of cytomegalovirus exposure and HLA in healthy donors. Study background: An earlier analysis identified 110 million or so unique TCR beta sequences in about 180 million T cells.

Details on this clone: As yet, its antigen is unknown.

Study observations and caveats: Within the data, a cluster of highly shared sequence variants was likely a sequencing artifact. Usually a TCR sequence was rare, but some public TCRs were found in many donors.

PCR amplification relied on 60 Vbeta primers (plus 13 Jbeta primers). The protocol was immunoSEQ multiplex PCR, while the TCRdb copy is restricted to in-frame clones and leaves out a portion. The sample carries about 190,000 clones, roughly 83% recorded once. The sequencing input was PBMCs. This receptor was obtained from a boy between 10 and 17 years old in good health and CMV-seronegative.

The chain's CDR3 is CASSSGQVQPQHF. In DNA form, the CDR3 reads TGTGCCAGCAGTTCAGGACAGGTCCAGCCCCAGCATTTT. The genes are TRBV6-5 and TRBJ1-5, with 7 nucleotides matching TRBD1. The CDR3 contains 13 residues. CDR1 and CDR2 from the germline V gene are MNHEY and SVGAGI. The J segment lost 7 bases and the V segment lost 4 bases, leaving 4 bases of the junction unmatched.